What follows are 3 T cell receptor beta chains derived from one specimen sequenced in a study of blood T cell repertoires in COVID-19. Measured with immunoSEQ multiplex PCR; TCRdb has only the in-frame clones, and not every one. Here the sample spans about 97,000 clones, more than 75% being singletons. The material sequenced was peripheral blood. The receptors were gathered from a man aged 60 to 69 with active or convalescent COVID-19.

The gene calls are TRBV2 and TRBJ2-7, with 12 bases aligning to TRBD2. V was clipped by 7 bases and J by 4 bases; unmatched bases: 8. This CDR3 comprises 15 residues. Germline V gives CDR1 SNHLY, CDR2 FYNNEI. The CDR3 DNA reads TGTGCCAGCACCGAGGGGACTAGCGGGCTATACGAGCAGTACGTC. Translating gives CASTEGTSGLYEQYV.

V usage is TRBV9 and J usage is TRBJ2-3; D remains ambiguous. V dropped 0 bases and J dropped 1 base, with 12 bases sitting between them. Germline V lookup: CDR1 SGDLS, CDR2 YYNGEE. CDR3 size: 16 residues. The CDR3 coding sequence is TGTGCCAGCAGCGTAGGGCCGGGTATAGGCACAGATACGCAGTATTTT. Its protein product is CASSVGPGIGTDTQYF. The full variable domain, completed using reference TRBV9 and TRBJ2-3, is DSGVTQTPKHLITATGQRVTLRCSPRSGDLSVYWYQQSLDQGLQFLIQYYNGEERAKGNILERFSAQQFPDLHSELNLSSLELGDSALYFCASSVGPGIGTDTQYFGPGTRLTVL.

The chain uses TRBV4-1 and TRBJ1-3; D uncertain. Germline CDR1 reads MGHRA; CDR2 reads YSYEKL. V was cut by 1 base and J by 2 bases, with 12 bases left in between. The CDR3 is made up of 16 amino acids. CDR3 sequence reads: CASSQAGRGTGNTIYF. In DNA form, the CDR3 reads TGCGCCAGCAGCCAAGCAGGACGGGGAACTGGAAACACCATATATTTT.